This T cell receptor (beta chain) is drawn from a study of T-cell memory formation after mild COVID-19. With V trimmed by 6 bases and J by 0 bases, 8 bases remained unmatched. CDR3 length: 18 residues. Germline CDR1 is SGHVS and CDR2 is FQNEAQ. TCRdb re-called the 5' RACE reads with MiXCR, one entry per CDR3 protein. The data hold 110,000 to 150,000 distinct CDR3 sequences, with 13% to 15% observed a single time. This receptor was taken from an adult woman who had mild COVID-19 (a few samples of this study predate the infection). Cell type and time point are not known. The specimen was PBMCs or a T cell subset sorted from them (not recorded which). J is TRBJ2-2 and V is TRBV7-8; TRBD2 aligns across 12 bases. Here the CDR3 reads CASSSGTSGLSNTGELFF. The CDR3 DNA reads TGTGCCAGCAGTTCCGGGACTAGCGGGCTGTCGAACACCGGGGAGCTGTTTTTT.